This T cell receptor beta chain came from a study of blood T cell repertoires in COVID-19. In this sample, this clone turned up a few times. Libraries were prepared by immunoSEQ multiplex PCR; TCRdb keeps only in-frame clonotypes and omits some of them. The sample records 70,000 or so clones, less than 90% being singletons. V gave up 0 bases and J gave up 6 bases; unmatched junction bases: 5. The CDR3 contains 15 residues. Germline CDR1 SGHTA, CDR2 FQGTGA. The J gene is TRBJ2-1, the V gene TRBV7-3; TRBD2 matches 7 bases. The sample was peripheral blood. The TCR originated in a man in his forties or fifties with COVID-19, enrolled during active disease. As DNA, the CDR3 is TGTGCCAGCAGCTTAACGTCAACTAGCGCCAATGAGCAGTTCTTC. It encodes CASSLTSTSANEQFF. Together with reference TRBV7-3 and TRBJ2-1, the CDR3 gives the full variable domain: GAGVSQTPSNKVTEKGKYVELRCDPISGHTALYWYRQSLGQGPEFLIYFQGTGAADDSGLPNDRFFAVRPEGSVSTLKIQRTERGDSAVYLCASSLTSTSANEQFFGPGTRLTVL.